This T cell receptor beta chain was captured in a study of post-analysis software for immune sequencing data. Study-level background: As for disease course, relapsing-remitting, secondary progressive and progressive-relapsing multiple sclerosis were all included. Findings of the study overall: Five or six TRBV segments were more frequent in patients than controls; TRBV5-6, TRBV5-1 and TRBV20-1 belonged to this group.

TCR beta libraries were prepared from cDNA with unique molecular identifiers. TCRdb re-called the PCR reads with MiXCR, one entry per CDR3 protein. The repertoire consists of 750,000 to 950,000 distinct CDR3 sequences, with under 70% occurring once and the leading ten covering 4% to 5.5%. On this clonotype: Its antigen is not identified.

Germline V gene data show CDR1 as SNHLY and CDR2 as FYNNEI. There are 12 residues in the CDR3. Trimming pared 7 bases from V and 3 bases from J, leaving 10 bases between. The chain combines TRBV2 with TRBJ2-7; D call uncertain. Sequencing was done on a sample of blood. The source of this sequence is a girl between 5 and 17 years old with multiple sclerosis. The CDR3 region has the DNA TGTGCCAGCAACCATCAGGACTACGAGCAGTACTTC. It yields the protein CASNHQDYEQYF.